The next 23 T cell receptor beta chains were all read from a single sample in a study of T cell repertoires in breast cancer. During the second nested PCR, blocking oligonucleotides suppressed genes that were not paired. Each CDR3 protein gets one entry after TCRdb re-called the emulsion pairing reads with MiXCR. Of about 40,000 distinct CDR3 sequences in the sample, about 41% are singletons; the top ten hold less than 80%. An expanded emulsion RT-PCR with primers for all TCR V genes paired CD8+ T cell chains. The sample taken for sequencing was CD8+ T cells. The origin of the receptors is a pool of human donors with breast cancer or a healthy control (not recorded which).

As concerns this clonotype: Its ends do not fully match the called genes, so a read error is possible. The V and J genes are TRBV19 and TRBJ2-7; the D gene is possibly TRBD1 (7 bases). CDR3 length: 15 residues. Germline V gene data show CDR1 as LNHDA and CDR2 as SQIVND (reference sequence). Here the CDR3 reads CVSSTGAGGRYEQYF. As DNA, the CDR3 is TGTGTCAGTAGTACGGGGGCAGGGGGAAGGTACGAGCAGTACTTC.

The CDR3 is CASSLRDTNEKLFF. CDR3 nucleotide sequence: TGTGCCAGCAGCTTAAGAGATACTAATGAAAAACTGTTTTTT. This chain joins TRBV7-2 and TRBJ1-4; no clear D gene. Per the germline V gene, CDR1 is SGHTA and CDR2 is FQGNSA. There are 14 residues in the CDR3. With 2 bases removed from V and 2 bases from J, the gap between germline ends came to 6 bases.

V is TRBV12-3 or TRBV12-4 and J is TRBJ2-7; D is perhaps TRBD1 or TRBD2 (5 bases each). The CDR3 spans 13 residues. The ends were cut back, 2 bases at V and 2 bases at J, with 7 bases in the middle. In DNA form, the CDR3 reads TGTGCCAGCAGTTTACAGGGAGCCTACGAGCAGTACTTC. This sequence encodes CASSLQGAYEQYF.

The chain joins TRBV11-2 to TRBJ1-1; D is ambiguous. The CDR3 sequence is 12 residues long. The germline CDR1 and CDR2 sequences are SGHAT and FQNNGV. V was cut by 0 bases and J by 7 bases, with 6 bases left in between. Written as DNA, the CDR3 is TGTGCCAGCAGCTTAGATACGGTTGAAGCTTTCTTT. It codes for CASSLDTVEAFF.

In this sample, this clonotype turned up many times. The chain's CDR3 is CASSENKGHLQETQYF. In DNA, the CDR3 is TGTGCCAGCAGTGAAAATAAGGGACACCTCCAAGAGACCCAGTACTTC. The V call is TRBV25-1, the J call TRBJ2-5, with D perhaps matching TRBD1 (6 bases). The V gene lost 2 bases and the J gene lost 1 base, with 14 bases spanning the gap. CDR3 length: 16 residues. Germline CDR1 and CDR2: MGHDK and SYGVNS.

The chain employs TRBV3-1 and TRBJ1-1; maybe TRBD1 (5 bases). Deletions cut 4 bases from V and 0 bases from J, with 9 bases between. CDR1 and CDR2 (germline): LGHDT, YNNKEL (reference sequence). This CDR3 has 14 amino acids. CDR3 DNA: TGTGCCAGCAGCCTCAGGGTTTTGAACACTGAAGCTTTCTTT. Translating gives CASSLRVLNTEAFF.

This chain connects TRBV7-9 to TRBJ2-2; D call uncertain. V shed 3 bases and J shed 6 bases, with 2 bases lying between them. The CDR3 is 11 amino acids. Germline CDR1 and CDR2: SEHNR and FQNEAQ (reference sequence). The CDR3 sequence is CASSFPGELFF. CDR3 nucleotide sequence: TGTGCCAGCAGCTTCCCCGGGGAGCTGTTTTTT.

This chain uses TRBV19 with TRBJ2-1, with D possibly matching TRBD1 (8 bases). There are 14 residues in the CDR3. Per germline, CDR1 LNHDA and CDR2 SQIVND (reference sequence). V was clipped by 6 bases and J by 9 bases, with 18 bases between them. The chain's CDR3 is CASRQGGNLGEQFF. The CDR3 DNA reads TGTGCCAGTAGACAGGGGGGGAATCTCGGTGAGCAGTTCTTC.

This clonotype was observed a few times. The V and J genes are TRBV20-1 and TRBJ2-7, with 8 bases lining up with TRBD2. The CDR3 has 14 residues. The germline V gene has CDR1 DFQATT and CDR2 SNEGSKA (reference sequence). V was clipped by 8 bases and J by 0 bases; unmatched bases: 9. Here the CDR3 reads CSLRTSRSSYEQYF. In nucleotides, the CDR3 is TGCAGTCTTAGGACTAGCAGGAGCTCCTACGAGCAGTACTTC.

This clonotype was counted a few times. The chain employs TRBV7-8 and TRBJ2-5; D is undetermined. Trimming took 1 base from V and 2 from J, leaving 5 bases between them. The germline CDR1 and CDR2 sequences are SGHVS and FQNEAQ. The CDR3 runs to 13 residues. The DNA for the CDR3 is TGTGCCAGCAGCTTAGAACAGCAAGAGACCCAGTACTTC. Its translation: CASSLEQQETQYF.

This rearrangement joins TRBV5-1 to TRBJ1-4; D call uncertain. The germline V gene encodes CDR1 SGHRS and CDR2 YFSETQ. The CDR3 spans 14 residues. Trimming left V 2 bases short and J 13 bases short, with 18 bases between. CDR3 residues: CASSFGRGPAGLFF. The CDR3 nucleotides read TGCGCCAGCAGCTTCGGGAGAGGCCCCGCTGGACTGTTTTTT. The full variable domain, with the rest looked up from reference TRBV5-1 and TRBJ1-4, is KAGVTQTPRYLIKTRGQQVTLSCSPISGHRSVSWYQQTPGQGLQFLFEYFSETQRNKGNFPGRFSGRQFSNSRSEMNVSTLELGDSALYLCASSFGRGPAGLFFGSGTQLSVL.

A remark on this clonotype: Germline and junction disagree at one end, which may indicate a read error. The chain couples TRBV5-4 to TRBJ2-7; 10 bases map to TRBD1. This CDR3 comprises 15 residues. In germline, CDR1 is SGHNT, CDR2 YYREEE (reference sequence). As DNA, the CDR3 is TGTGCCTGCAGCTCCGGGGACAGGGGAGTCCACGAGCAGTACTTC. It yields the protein CACSSGDRGVHEQYF.

The sample holds a few counts of this clonotype. The V call is TRBV20-1, the J call TRBJ2-7; the D is unclear. The CDR3 consists of 14 residues. The germline V gene has CDR1 DFQATT and CDR2 SNEGSKA (reference sequence). Trimming cost V 0 bases and J 4 bases, with 13 bases left between them. CDR3 in amino acids: CSARDFTLGYEQYF. The CDR3 nucleotides read TGCAGTGCTAGAGACTTCACCCTCGGGTACGAGCAGTACTTC.

The genes are TRBV15 and TRBJ1-4, with 7 positions matching TRBD1. Per the germline V gene, CDR1 is LNHNV and CDR2 is YYDKDF (reference sequence). The CDR3 is 15 residues long. The trim removed 5 bases at V and 7 bases at J, leaving 10 bases unmatched. The CDR3 coding sequence is TGTGCCACCAGCCCTCGGACAGGCGGGTCTGAAAAACTGTTTTTT. Translated, it gives CATSPRTGGSEKLFF.

This clonotype was counted between two and nine times. The chain has TRBV3-1 and TRBJ1-1; D is unresolved. Trimming stripped 1 base from V and 10 bases from J, with 16 bases between. The CDR3 has 14 amino acids. Germline V gene sequence: CDR1 LGHDT, CDR2 YNNKEL (reference sequence). CDR3 amino acids: CASSQGESQAGAFF. Written as DNA, the CDR3 is TGTGCCAGCAGCCAAGGAGAGAGCCAGGCAGGAGCTTTCTTT.

The CDR3 sequence is CASSEPNTEAFF. The CDR3 DNA follows: TGCGCCAGCAGCGAACCGAACACTGAAGCTTTCTTT. This sequence joins TRBV5-1 and TRBJ1-1, with unresolved D. Per germline, CDR1 SGHRS and CDR2 YFSETQ. V lost 4 bases, J lost 1 base, and 5 bases lay in between. The CDR3 totals 12 residues.

The chain employs TRBV4-2 and TRBJ1-1; D ambiguous. Germline V gives CDR1 LGHNA, CDR2 YNFKEQ. This CDR3 is built from 14 residues. Deletions cut 7 bases from V and 5 bases from J, with 17 bases between. The CDR3 nucleotides read TGTGCCAGCAACAACCCTGGGAAGTCAACTGAAGCTTTCTTT. It yields the protein CASNNPGKSTEAFF.

In DNA form, the CDR3 reads TGTGCCAGCAGCCGGACAGAAAGAGCCAAAAACATTCAGTACTTC. Amino acids: CASSRTERAKNIQYF. The rearrangement joins TRBV2 to TRBJ2-4; a possible D gene is TRBD1 (6 bases). CDR3 length: 15 amino acids. CDR1 is SNHLY, CDR2 FYNNEI, per germline. Trimming stripped 6 bases from V and 0 bases from J, with 12 bases between.

The CDR3 spells CASSPGLVSYEQYF. For the CDR3, the DNA is TGTGCCAGCAGCCCTGGACTAGTTTCCTACGAGCAGTACTTC. This sequence joins TRBV7-2 and TRBJ2-7; 7 nucleotides align to TRBD2. The CDR3 length is 14 residues. Germline CDR1 reads SGHTA; CDR2 reads FQGNSA. J gave up 1 base and V 5 bases, and 5 bases lay outside the gene matches.

The V call is TRBV20-1, the J call TRBJ2-1, with 11 bases matching TRBD2. Germline CDR1 reads DFQATT; CDR2 reads SNEGSKA (reference sequence). The CDR3 covers 16 residues. With 3 bases clipped from V and 3 bases from J, the junction kept 7 bases outside the gene matches. CDR3: CSARDSGTSGYNEQFF. For the CDR3, the DNA is TGCAGTGCTAGGGACTCCGGGACTAGCGGCTACAATGAGCAGTTCTTC.

At least ten counts were recorded for this clonotype. The rearrangement uses TRBV7-2 and TRBJ1-5; D unclear. Germline V CDR1 and CDR2: SGHTA, FQGNSA. The CDR3 extends over 15 amino acids. V was clipped by 3 bases and J by 0 bases, with 9 bases between them. In DNA form, the CDR3 reads TGTGCCAGCAGCTTTACGGACTATAGCAATCAGCCCCAGCATTTT. Translating it yields CASSFTDYSNQPQHF.

With respect to this clonotype: A clone one base away is much larger, so this may be a read error. This chain connects TRBV27 to TRBJ1-2; 9 bases line up with TRBD1. CDR1 is MNHEY and CDR2 is SMNVEV in the germline V gene (reference sequence). This CDR3 region has 12 residues. The V gene end was trimmed by 10 bases and the J gene end by 7 bases; junction bases not matched to a gene: 7. CDR3 nucleotides: TGTGCCACTCTGGGACAGGGCTCTGGCTACACCTTC. It translates to CATLGQGSGYTF.

CDR3 nucleotides: TGCAGCGTTGAACTGTACCTCAACAGGGAAGGCGAGCAGTACTTC. This translates into CSVELYLNREGEQYF. This rearrangement joins TRBV29-1 to TRBJ2-7, with D tentatively TRBD1 (6 bases). The germline gives CDR1 SQVTM, CDR2 ANQGSEA. V was trimmed by 2 bases and J by 6 bases, leaving 20 bases between them. This CDR3 spans 15 amino acids.